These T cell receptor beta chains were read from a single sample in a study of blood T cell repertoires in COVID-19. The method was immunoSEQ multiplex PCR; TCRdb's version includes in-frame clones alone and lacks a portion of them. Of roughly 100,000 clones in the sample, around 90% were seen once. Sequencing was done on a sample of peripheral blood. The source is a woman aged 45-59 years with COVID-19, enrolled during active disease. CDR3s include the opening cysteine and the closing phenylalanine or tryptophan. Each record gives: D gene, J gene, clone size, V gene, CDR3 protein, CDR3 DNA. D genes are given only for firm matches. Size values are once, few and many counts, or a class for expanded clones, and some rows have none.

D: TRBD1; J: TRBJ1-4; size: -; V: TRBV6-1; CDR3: CASSEGLQGDKLFF; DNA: TGTGCCAGCAGTGAAGGTCTTCAGGGGGATAAACTGTTTTTT
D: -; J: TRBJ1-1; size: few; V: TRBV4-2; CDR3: CASSQGYRDTEAFF; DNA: TGTGCCAGCAGCCAAGGGTACAGGGACACTGAAGCTTTCTTT
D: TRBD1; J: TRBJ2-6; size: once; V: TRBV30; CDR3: CALEQGGGANVLTF; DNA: TGTGCCTTGGAACAGGGGGGTGGGGCCAACGTCCTGACTTTC
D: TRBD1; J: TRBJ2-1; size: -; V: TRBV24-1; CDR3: CATSDFPGQGAGEQFF; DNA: TGTGCCACCAGTGATTTCCCGGGACAGGGGGCCGGTGAGCAGTTCTTC
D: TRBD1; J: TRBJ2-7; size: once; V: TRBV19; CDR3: CASSIGRDRVHEQYF; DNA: TGTGCCAGTAGTATCGGACGGGACAGGGTCCACGAGCAGTACTTC
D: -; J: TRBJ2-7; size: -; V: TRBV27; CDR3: CASSTRATGEQYF; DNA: TGTGCCAGCAGTACCAGGGCGACGGGCGAGCAGTACTTC
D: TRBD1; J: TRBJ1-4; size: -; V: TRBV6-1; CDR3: CASSEATGVEKLFF; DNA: TGTGCCAGCAGTGAAGCTACAGGGGTCGAAAAACTGTTTTTT
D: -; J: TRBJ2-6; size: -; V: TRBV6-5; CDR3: CASTSGAGANVLTF; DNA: TGTGCCAGCACTTCGGGGGCTGGGGCCAACGTCCTGACTTTC
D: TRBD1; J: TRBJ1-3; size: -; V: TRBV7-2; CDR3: CASRPGGGSGNTIYF; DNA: TGTGCCAGCAGGCCAGGGGGCGGATCTGGAAACACCATATATTTT
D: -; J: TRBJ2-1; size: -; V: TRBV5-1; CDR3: CASSPGQQGQFF; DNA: TGCGCCAGCAGCCCCGGTCAGCAGGGTCAGTTCTTC
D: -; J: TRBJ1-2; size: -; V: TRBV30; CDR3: CAWRRDSGHPNTF; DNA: TGTGCCTGGAGACGCGATTCGGGACACCCTAACACCTTC
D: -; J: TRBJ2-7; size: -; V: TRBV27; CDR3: CASSLQGTYEQYF; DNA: TGTGCCAGCAGTTTGCAGGGGACCTACGAGCAGTACTTC
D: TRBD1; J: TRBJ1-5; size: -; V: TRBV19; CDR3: CASSMDRRRPQHF; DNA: TGTGCCAGTAGTATGGACAGGCGTCGGCCCCAGCATTTT
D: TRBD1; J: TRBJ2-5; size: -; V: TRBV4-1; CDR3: CASSQATGTGEETQYF; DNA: TGCGCCAGCAGCCAAGCCACCGGGACAGGGGAAGAGACCCAGTACTTC
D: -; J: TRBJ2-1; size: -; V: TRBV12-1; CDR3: CASSAFRDRDYNEQFF; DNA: TGTGCCAGCAGCGCCTTCCGGGACAGGGACTACAATGAGCAGTTCTTC
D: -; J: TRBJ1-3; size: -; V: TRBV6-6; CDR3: CASSLSGSGNTIYF; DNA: TGTGCCAGCAGTTTATCCGGTTCTGGAAACACCATATATTTT
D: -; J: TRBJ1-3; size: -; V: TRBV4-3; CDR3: CASSQTEPGNTIYF; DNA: TGCGCCAGCAGCCAGACAGAGCCCGGAAACACCATATATTTT
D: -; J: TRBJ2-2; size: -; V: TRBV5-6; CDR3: CASSLVVKPTGELFF; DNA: TGTGCCAGCAGCTTGGTAGTTAAACCCACCGGGGAGCTGTTTTTT
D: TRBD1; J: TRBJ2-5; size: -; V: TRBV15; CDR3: CATSSDSGTGGAGRETQYF; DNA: TGTGCCACCAGCAGTGACTCCGGGACAGGGGGCGCGGGGCGGGAGACCCAGTACTTC
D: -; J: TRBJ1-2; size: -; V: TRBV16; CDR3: CASSQSPGGSYGYTF; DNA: TGTGCCAGCAGCCAATCGCCCGGCGGTTCCTATGGCTACACCTTC
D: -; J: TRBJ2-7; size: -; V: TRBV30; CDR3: CAWSTRQALYEQYF; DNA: TGTGCCTGGAGTACCCGACAGGCCCTCTACGAGCAGTACTTC
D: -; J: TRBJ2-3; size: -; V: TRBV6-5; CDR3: CASTAGTGETDTQYF; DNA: TGTGCCAGCACTGCGGGCACGGGGGAGACGGATACGCAGTATTTT
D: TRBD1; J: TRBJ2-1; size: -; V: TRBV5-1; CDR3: CASSLEGTGNEQFF; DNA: TGCGCCAGCAGCTTGGAGGGGACAGGAAATGAGCAGTTCTTC
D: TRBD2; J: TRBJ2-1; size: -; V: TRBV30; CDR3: CAWRLAGAYNEQFF; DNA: TGTGCCTGGAGACTAGCGGGGGCCTACAATGAGCAGTTCTTC
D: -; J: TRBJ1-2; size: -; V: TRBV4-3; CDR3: CASSVAPLPQGFGYGYTF; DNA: TGCGCCAGCAGCGTAGCCCCACTCCCCCAGGGGTTCGGCTATGGCTACACCTTC
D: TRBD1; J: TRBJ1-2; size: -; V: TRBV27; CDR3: CASKEDRAAYGYTF; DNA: TGTGCCAGCAAAGAGGACAGGGCTGCCTATGGCTACACCTTC
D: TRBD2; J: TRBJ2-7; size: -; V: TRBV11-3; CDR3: CASSYFASGEGEQYF; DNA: TGTGCCAGCAGCTATTTTGCTTCGGGGGAGGGCGAGCAGTACTTC
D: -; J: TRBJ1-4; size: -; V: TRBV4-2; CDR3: CASSQDQGSEKLFF; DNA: TGTGCCAGCAGCCAAGACCAGGGCTCGGAAAAACTGTTTTTT
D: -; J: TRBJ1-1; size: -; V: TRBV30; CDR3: CAWIGLLNTEAFF; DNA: TGTGCCTGGATTGGACTCTTGAACACTGAAGCTTTCTTT
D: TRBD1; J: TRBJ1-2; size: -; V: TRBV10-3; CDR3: CADSGGPNYGYTF; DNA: TGTGCCGACTCAGGGGGACCTAACTATGGCTACACCTTC
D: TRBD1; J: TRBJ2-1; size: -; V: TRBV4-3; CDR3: CASSQGGTGSYNEQFF; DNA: TGCGCCAGCAGCCAAGGAGGGACAGGGTCCTACAATGAGCAGTTCTTC
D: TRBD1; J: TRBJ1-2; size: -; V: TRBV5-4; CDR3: CASSLETGPRWDYGYTF; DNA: TGTGCCAGCAGCTTGGAGACAGGGCCTCGATGGGACTATGGCTACACCTTC
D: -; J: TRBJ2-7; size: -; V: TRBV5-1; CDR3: CASSLDRNYEQYF; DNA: TGCGCCAGCAGCTTGGACAGGAACTACGAGCAGTACTTC
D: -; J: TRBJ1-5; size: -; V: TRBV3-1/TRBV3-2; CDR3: CASSQGDSNQPQHF; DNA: TGTGCCAGCAGCCAGGGCGATAGCAATCAGCCCCAGCATTTT
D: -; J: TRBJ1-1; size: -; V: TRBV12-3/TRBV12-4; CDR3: CASSFSDTEAFF; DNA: TGTGCCAGCAGTTTTAGCGACACTGAAGCTTTCTTT
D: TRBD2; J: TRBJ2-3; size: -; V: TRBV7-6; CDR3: CASSKGLAGGKDTQYF; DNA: TGTGCCAGCAGCAAGGGACTAGCGGGGGGAAAAGATACGCAGTATTTT
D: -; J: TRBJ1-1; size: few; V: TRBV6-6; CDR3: CASTLPNSPNTEAFF; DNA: TGTGCCAGCACCTTACCGAACTCCCCGAACACTGAAGCTTTCTTT
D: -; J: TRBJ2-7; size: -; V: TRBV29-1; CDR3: CSVKGDLNEQYF; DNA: TGCAGCGTTAAGGGGGACCTCAACGAGCAGTACTTC
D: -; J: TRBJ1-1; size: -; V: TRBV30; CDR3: CAWSREANTEAFF; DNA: TGTGCCTGGAGTCGGGAGGCGAACACTGAAGCTTTCTTT
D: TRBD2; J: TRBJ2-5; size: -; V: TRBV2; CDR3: CASIWDSGGAIETQYF; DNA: TGTGCCAGCATTTGGGATAGCGGGGGGGCCATAGAGACCCAGTACTTC